The entry below describes one T cell receptor (beta chain). The protocol was immunoSEQ multiplex PCR, while the TCRdb copy is restricted to in-frame clones and leaves out a portion. The repertoire holds some 160,000 clones, around four fifths seen once, with around 13% in the top ten. V lost 7 bases to trimming and J lost 6 bases; unmatched junction nucleotides: 3. Germline V CDR1 and CDR2: SQVTM, ANQGSEA. CDR3 length: 11 amino acids. This sample stems from a study of blood T cell repertoires in COVID-19. The source is a man between 65 and 85 years old who had recovered from COVID-19. The rearrangement links TRBV29-1 to TRBJ2-4, with TRBD2 matching 7 bases. Material: peripheral blood. The DNA for the CDR3 is TGCAGCGCTAGACTAGCAAACATTCAGTACTTC. Translating gives CSARLANIQYF. Full variable domain (outside the CDR3, taken from reference TRBV29-1 and TRBJ2-4): SAVISQKPSRDICQRGTSLTIQCQVDSQVTMMFWYRQQPGQSLTLIATANQGSEATYESGFVIDKFPISRPNLTFSTLTVSNMSPEDSSIYLCSARLANIQYFGAGTRLSVL.